These 26 T cell receptor beta chains were all obtained from the same sample, sequenced in a study of T cells in Graves' hyperthyroidism and ophthalmopathy. RNA transcripts provided the source from which TCR beta CDR3 regions were amplified. An initial round of RT-PCR targeting the TCR CDR3 relied on the HTBI primer set. TCRdb ran MiXCR on the multiplex PCR reads and lists one entry per CDR3 protein. Among a few hundred thousand distinct CDR3 sequences, less than 25% were seen once, and the ten largest hold around a quarter. The source material was blood. The receptors were gathered from a man aged 18 to 29 with Graves' hyperthyroidism.

Many counts were recorded for this clonotype. The J gene is TRBJ1-1, the V gene TRBV6-1; no firm D call. Trimming pared 1 base from V and 8 bases from J, leaving 11 bases between. The length of the CDR3 is 13 residues. CDR1 MNHNS and CDR2 SASEGT come from the germline V gene. CDR3 sequence: CASSEVLGREAFF. The DNA for the CDR3 is TGTGCCAGCAGTGAAGTATTAGGCAGGGAAGCTTTCTTT.

This clonotype was counted only a few times. This chain links TRBV4-1 with TRBJ1-2, with D maybe TRBD1 (5 bases). Trimming pared 2 bases from V and 4 bases from J, leaving 11 bases between. Germline CDR1 is MGHRA and CDR2 is YSYEKL. The CDR3 sequence is 14 residues long. Here the CDR3 DNA reads TGCGCCAGCAGCCAAATCCAGGGACTCTATGGCTACACCTTC. Translation gives CASSQIQGLYGYTF.

This clonotype was detected many times. The chain combines TRBV5-1 with TRBJ1-1; D call uncertain. This CDR3 comprises 12 residues. Trimming removed 7 bases at V and 6 bases at J, with 13 bases between. The germline V gene encodes CDR1 SGHRS and CDR2 YFSETQ. CDR3 sequence reads: CASHGEGAEAFF. DNA of the CDR3: TGCGCCAGCCACGGCGAGGGCGCTGAAGCTTTCTTT. Full variable domain (remainder filled in from reference TRBV5-1 and TRBJ1-1): KAGVTQTPRYLIKTRGQQVTLSCSPISGHRSVSWYQQTPGQGLQFLFEYFSETQRNKGNFPGRFSGRQFSNSRSEMNVSTLELGDSALYLCASHGEGAEAFFGQGTRLTVV.

With regard to this clonotype: Germline is not matched at one junction end, which may reflect a read error. The rearrangement uses TRBV28 and TRBJ1-5; D may be TRBD1 (6 bases). CDR1 MDHEN and CDR2 SYDVKM come from the germline V gene. This CDR3 region has 14 residues. The CDR3 region has the DNA TGTGCCAGCAGTTTATCGCTCAGGGGCCAGCCGCAGCATTTT. It encodes CASSLSLRGQPQHF. Combining the CDR3 with reference TRBV28 and TRBJ1-5 gives the whole variable domain DVKVTQSSRYLVKRTGEKVFLECVQDMDHENMFWYRQDPGLGLRLIYFSYDVKMKEKGDIPEGYSVSREKKERFSLILESASTNQTSMYLCASSLSLRGQPQHFGDGTRLSIL.

The chain joins TRBV6-2 or TRBV6-3 to TRBJ1-2, with 8 bases fitting TRBD1. The CDR3 spans 14 residues. CDR1 and CDR2 (germline): MNHEY, SVGEGT. Unmatched junction bases numbered 6, after V lost 6 bases and J lost 3 bases. The CDR3 here is CASRETGADYGYTF. The CDR3 DNA sequence: TGTGCCAGCAGAGAGACAGGGGCGGACTATGGCTACACCTTC.

J is TRBJ1-2 and V is TRBV6-5; 9 bases are a match to TRBD1. Germline V gene sequence: CDR1 MNHEY, CDR2 SVGAGI. The CDR3 spans 14 residues. V dropped 5 bases and J dropped 5; count of bases not matched to a gene: 6. The CDR3, as DNA: TGTGCCAGCAGTCACAGGGGGCGCGGGTATGGCTACACCTTC. As protein: CASSHRGRGYGYTF.

This clonotype has a count of ten or more. The V gene is TRBV6-1, the J gene TRBJ2-5; 8 nucleotides match TRBD1. CDR3 length: 15 residues. Germline loops: CDR1 MNHNS, CDR2 SASEGT. Losses at the gene ends were 4 bases for V and 5 bases for J; bases not matched to a gene: 9. Here the CDR3 DNA reads TGTGCCAGCAGTGGGGGGGACAGGAACGGTGAGACCCAGTACTTC. Encoded protein: CASSGGDRNGETQYF.

The chain joins TRBV4-1 to TRBJ2-5; D may correspond to TRBD1 or TRBD2 (5 bases each). With 0 bases removed from V and 2 bases from J, the gap between germline ends came to 13 bases. The CDR3 runs to 16 residues. CDR1 is MGHRA and CDR2 is YSYEKL in the germline V gene. The CDR3 spells CASSQEAVEGQETQYF. CDR3 sequence (DNA): TGCGCCAGCAGCCAAGAGGCAGTTGAGGGGCAAGAGACCCAGTACTTC.

The genes are TRBV28 and TRBJ1-2; D unresolved. This CDR3 contains 13 residues. V was pared by 7 bases and J by 4 bases, with 13 bases between. Germline CDR1 is MDHEN and CDR2 is SYDVKM. The CDR3 sequence is CASTFGILYGYTF. The DNA of the CDR3 is TGTGCCAGCACTTTTGGGATCCTCTATGGCTACACCTTC.

The sample holds many counts of this clonotype. The junction differs from germline at one of its ends, possibly a read error. J is TRBJ1-5 and V is TRBV28; D not resolved. The CDR3 length is 14 residues. In germline, CDR1 is MDHEN, CDR2 SYDVKM. This CDR3 reads CASSWAPGKQPQHF. The DNA for the CDR3 is TGTGCCAGCAGCTGGGCCCCGGGCAAGCAGCCCCAGCATTTT. The variable domain in full, completed from reference TRBV28 and TRBJ1-5, reads DVKVTQSSRYLVKRTGEKVFLECVQDMDHENMFWYRQDPGLGLRLIYFSYDVKMKEKGDIPEGYSVSREKKERFSLILESASTNQTSMYLCASSWAPGKQPQHFGDGTRLSIL.

This clonotype was picked up many times. This rearrangement joins TRBV27 to TRBJ2-7; maybe TRBD1 (6 bases). V lost 5 bases, J lost 4 bases, and 18 bases lay in between. The germline V gene has CDR1 MNHEY and CDR2 SMNVEV (reference sequence). This CDR3 has 15 amino acids. In nucleotides, the CDR3 is TGTGCCAGCAGTGCCAGGGGTGCCCTTAGATACGAGCAGTACTTC. It codes for CASSARGALRYEQYF.

In this sample, this clonotype turned up many times. The rearrangement links TRBV29-1 to TRBJ1-2; D gene unclear. V lost 7 bases, J lost 3 bases, and 9 bases lay in between. The CDR3 totals 11 residues. Germline lookup yields CDR1 SQVTM and CDR2 ANQGSEA. The CDR3 region has the DNA TGCAGCGCCGGAGATTACTATGGCTACACCTTC. It codes for CSAGDYYGYTF.

The chain is built from TRBV2 and TRBJ1-1; 11 positions agree with TRBD1. V was pared by 6 bases and J by 5 bases, with 11 bases of the junction left unmatched. The CDR3 has 16 amino acids. CDR1 SNHLY and CDR2 FYNNEI come from the germline V gene. In DNA, the CDR3 is TGTGCCAGCAGCAGAACCGGGACAGGGGGATTTACTGAAGCTTTCTTT. It translates to CASSRTGTGGFTEAFF.

The chain is built from TRBV6-2 or TRBV6-3 and TRBJ1-5; 8 bases line up with TRBD1. V trimming: 5 bases; J trimming: 7 bases; junction bases outside the gene matches: 19. This CDR3 contains 18 residues. CDR1 is MNHEY and CDR2 is SVGEGT in the germline V gene. CDR3 protein: CASSRLRPGQVSQQPQHF. CDR3 DNA sequence: TGTGCCAGCAGTCGCCTCCGCCCGGGACAGGTCAGTCAGCAGCCCCAGCATTTT.

The chain combines TRBV11-1 with TRBJ1-1, with 7 bases matching TRBD1. CDR1 is SGHAT and CDR2 is FQDESV in the germline V gene (reference sequence). Unmatched junction bases numbered 10, after V lost 2 bases and J lost 1 base. The CDR3 runs 17 residues. CDR3 protein: CASSLSPSGGWNTEAFF. The CDR3 bases are TGTGCCAGCAGCTTATCCCCCTCAGGGGGGTGGAACACTGAAGCTTTCTTT.

This clonotype was detected a few times. This chain connects TRBV12-3 or TRBV12-4 to TRBJ2-4, with D perhaps TRBD2 (5 bases). With 6 bases removed from V and 4 bases from J, the gap between germline ends came to 16 bases. This CDR3 region has 15 residues. Written as DNA, the CDR3 is TGTGCCAGCAGCCCCCCTCGGGATTTAAAAAACATTCAGTACTTC. Encoded protein: CASSPPRDLKNIQYF.

This clonotype was seen ten or more times. The CDR3 does not close with the conserved phenylalanine or tryptophan, likely indicating a read error. The rearrangement joins TRBV7-9 to TRBJ1-1, with D uncertain. Trimming pared 5 bases from V and 0 bases from J, leaving 13 bases between. The CDR3 is made up of 15 amino acids. Germline V lookup: CDR1 SEHNR, CDR2 FQNEAQ (reference sequence). In DNA, the CDR3 is TGTGCCAGCAGCCTTCGCAGCCATTTGAACACTGAAGCTTTCCTT. This codes for CASSLRSHLNTEAFL.

The chain carries TRBV28 and TRBJ1-5, with 9 bases aligning to TRBD1. CDR3 length equals 17 residues. Trimming removed 6 bases from V and 0 bases from J; junction bases left unmatched: 9. CDR1 is MDHEN, CDR2 SYDVKM, per germline. CDR3 nucleotides: TGTGCCAGCAGCGGACAGGGGAAATTTTATAGCAATCAGCCCCAGCATTTT. This gives the protein CASSGQGKFYSNQPQHF.

In its sample, this clonotype was seen many times. The chain has TRBV7-2 and TRBJ1-1; TRBD1 is a possible D gene (5 bases). Trimming took 5 bases from V and 0 from J, leaving 10 bases between them. In germline, CDR1 is SGHTA, CDR2 FQGNSA. The CDR3 is 14 amino acids. Here the CDR3 reads CASSEQVMNTEAFF. CDR3 bases: TGTGCCAGCAGCGAACAGGTGATGAACACTGAAGCTTTCTTT.

The chain has TRBV7-3 and TRBJ1-1; no definite D call. This CDR3 comprises 13 residues. Germline-derived CDR1 and CDR2 are SGHTA and FQGTGA. The V and J ends lost 4 bases and 3 bases respectively, with 9 bases between them. CDR3 region: CASSSNLDTEAFF. The DNA for the CDR3 is TGTGCCAGCAGCTCAAATCTGGACACTGAAGCTTTCTTT.

This chain connects TRBV24-1 to TRBJ2-5, with 7 bases that match TRBD1. This CDR3 comprises 16 residues. The ends lost 4 bases at V and 3 bases at J; junction bases unmatched: 10. Per germline, CDR1 KGHDR and CDR2 SFDVKD. The CDR3 loop reads CATSDPPRQGEETQYF. The CDR3 bases are TGTGCCACCAGTGACCCGCCCCGACAGGGAGAAGAGACCCAGTACTTC.

Only a few counts were recorded for this clonotype. The conserved final phenylalanine or tryptophan is absent from the CDR3, which likely points to a read error. This chain connects TRBV20-1 to TRBJ1-2; no reliable D call. This CDR3 spans 11 amino acids. The germline gives CDR1 DFQATT, CDR2 SNEGSKA (reference sequence). CDR3 residues: CRAPWLKGYTY. The CDR3 DNA is TGCAGAGCCCCTTGGTTGAAGGGCTACACCTAC.

This clonotype was picked up many times. V usage is TRBV5-1 and J usage is TRBJ2-7; no clear D. The V and J ends lost 1 base and 4 bases respectively, with 15 bases between them. CDR1 is SGHRS and CDR2 is YFSETQ in the germline V gene. The CDR3 is made up of 15 amino acids. The CDR3 nucleotides are TGCGCCAGCAGCTTGACGCCATCGGAAGGTTACGAGCAGTACTTC. Translating gives CASSLTPSEGYEQYF.

In this sample, this clonotype turned up many times. The J gene is TRBJ1-1, the V gene TRBV11-2, with D uncertain. The V and J ends lost 5 bases and 1 base respectively, with 11 bases between them. This CDR3 is 14 amino acids long. Germline lookup yields CDR1 SGHAT and CDR2 FQNNGV. The CDR3 here is CASSRKGGNTEAFF. In DNA form, the CDR3 reads TGTGCCAGCAGCAGGAAAGGAGGGAACACTGAAGCTTTCTTT.

This clonotype was observed many times. V usage is TRBV19 and J usage is TRBJ2-7; 7 nucleotides line up with TRBD1. V shed 4 bases and J 3 bases; nucleotides not matched to a gene: 6. Germline-derived CDR1 and CDR2 are LNHDA and SQIVND (reference sequence). The CDR3 is made up of 14 amino acids. The CDR3 DNA reads TGTGCCAGTAGTACTCCGGGACAGTTCTACGAGCAGTACTTC. Its protein is CASSTPGQFYEQYF.

This clonotype showed up many times. The chain combines TRBV6-1 with TRBJ2-2; no definite D call. This CDR3 spans 15 amino acids. From germline, CDR1 is MNHNS and CDR2 SASEGT. Trimming took 2 bases from V and 3 from J, leaving 10 bases between them. The CDR3 region has the DNA TGTGCCAGCAGTGAACCGTTCGAGTACACCGGGGAGCTGTTTTTT. Translation gives CASSEPFEYTGELFF.